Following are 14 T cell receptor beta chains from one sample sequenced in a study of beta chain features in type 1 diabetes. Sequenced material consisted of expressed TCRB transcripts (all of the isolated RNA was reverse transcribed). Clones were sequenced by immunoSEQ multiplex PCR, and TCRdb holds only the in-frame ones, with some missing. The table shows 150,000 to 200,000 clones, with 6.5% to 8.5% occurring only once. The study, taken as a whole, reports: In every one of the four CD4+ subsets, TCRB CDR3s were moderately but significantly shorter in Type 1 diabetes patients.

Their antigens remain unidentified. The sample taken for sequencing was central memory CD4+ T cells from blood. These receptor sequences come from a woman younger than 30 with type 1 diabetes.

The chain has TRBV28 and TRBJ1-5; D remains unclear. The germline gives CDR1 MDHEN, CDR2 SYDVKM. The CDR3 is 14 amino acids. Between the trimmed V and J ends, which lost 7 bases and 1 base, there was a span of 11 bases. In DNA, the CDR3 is TGTGCCAGCACCGCCGGCGGGAGCAATCAGCCCCAGCATTTT. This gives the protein CASTAGGSNQPQHF.

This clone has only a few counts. The CDR3 sequence: CASSQDRGGADTQYF. The CDR3 coding sequence is TGTGCCAGCAGCCAAGATAGGGGGGGAGCAGATACGCAGTATTTT. This chain joins TRBV5-4 and TRBJ2-3; D possibly corresponds to TRBD2 (7 bases). The germline V gene encodes CDR1 SGHNT and CDR2 YYREEE (reference sequence). The CDR3 consists of 15 residues. Trimming removed 4 bases from V and 4 bases from J, with 16 bases in between.

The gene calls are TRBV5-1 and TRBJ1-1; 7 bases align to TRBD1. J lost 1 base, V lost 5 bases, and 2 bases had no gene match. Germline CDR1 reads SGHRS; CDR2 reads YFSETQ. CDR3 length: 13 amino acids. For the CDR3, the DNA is TGCGCCAGCAGGAGGACAGGGAACACTGAAGCTTTCTTT. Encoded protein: CASRRTGNTEAFF.

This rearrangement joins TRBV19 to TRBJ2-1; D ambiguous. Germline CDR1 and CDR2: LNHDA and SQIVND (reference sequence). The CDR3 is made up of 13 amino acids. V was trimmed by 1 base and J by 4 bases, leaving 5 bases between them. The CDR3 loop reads CASSIGAYNEQFF. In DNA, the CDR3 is TGTGCCAGTAGTATAGGGGCATACAATGAGCAGTTCTTC.

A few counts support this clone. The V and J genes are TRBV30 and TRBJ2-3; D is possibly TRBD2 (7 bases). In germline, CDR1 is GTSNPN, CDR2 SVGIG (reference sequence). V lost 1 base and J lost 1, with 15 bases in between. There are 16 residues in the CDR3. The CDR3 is CAWSGGASGRTDTQYF. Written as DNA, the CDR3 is TGTGCCTGGAGTGGGGGGGCTAGCGGACGCACAGATACGCAGTATTTT.

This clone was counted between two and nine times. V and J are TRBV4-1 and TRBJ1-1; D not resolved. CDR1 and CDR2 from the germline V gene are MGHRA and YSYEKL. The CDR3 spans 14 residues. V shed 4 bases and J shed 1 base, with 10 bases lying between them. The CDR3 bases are TGCGCCAGCAGCCGAGGAGGGAGGAACACTGAAGCTTTCTTT. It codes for CASSRGGRNTEAFF.

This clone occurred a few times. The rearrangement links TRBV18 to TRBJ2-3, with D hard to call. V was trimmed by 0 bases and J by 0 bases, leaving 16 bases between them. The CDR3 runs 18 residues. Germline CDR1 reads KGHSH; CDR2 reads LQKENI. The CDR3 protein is CASSPPRLPRSSTDTQYF. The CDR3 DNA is TGTGCCAGCTCACCACCCCGACTCCCAAGGTCTAGCACAGATACGCAGTATTTT.

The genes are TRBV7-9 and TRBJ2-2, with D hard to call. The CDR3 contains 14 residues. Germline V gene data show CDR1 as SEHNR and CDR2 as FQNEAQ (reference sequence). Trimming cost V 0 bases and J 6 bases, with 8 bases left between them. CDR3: CASSLASGSGELFF. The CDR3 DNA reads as TGTGCCAGCAGCTTAGCGTCCGGGTCCGGGGAGCTGTTTTTT.

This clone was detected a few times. Here the CDR3 reads CASSLALGTGVSPLHF. The CDR3 coding sequence is TGTGCCAGCAGCTTAGCTCTAGGGACAGGGGTATCACCCCTCCACTTT. The rearrangement uses TRBV7-9 and TRBJ1-6, with 10 positions matching TRBD1. With V trimmed by 0 bases and J by 10 bases, 6 bases remained unmatched. Germline assignment: CDR1 SEHNR and CDR2 FQNEAQ (reference sequence). This CDR3 is built from 16 residues.

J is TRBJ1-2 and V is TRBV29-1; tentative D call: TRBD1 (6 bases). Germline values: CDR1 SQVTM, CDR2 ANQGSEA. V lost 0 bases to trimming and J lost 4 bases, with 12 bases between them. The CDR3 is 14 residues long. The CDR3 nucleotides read TGCAGCGTTGAAGATGCAGGGGCAGGCTATGGCTACACCTTC. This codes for CSVEDAGAGYGYTF.

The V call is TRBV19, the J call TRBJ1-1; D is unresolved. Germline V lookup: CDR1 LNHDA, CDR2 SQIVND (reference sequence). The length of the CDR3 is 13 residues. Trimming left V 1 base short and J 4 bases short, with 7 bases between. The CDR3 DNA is TGTGCCAGTAGTATAGCGGGTGGCACTGAAGCTTTCTTT. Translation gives CASSIAGGTEAFF.

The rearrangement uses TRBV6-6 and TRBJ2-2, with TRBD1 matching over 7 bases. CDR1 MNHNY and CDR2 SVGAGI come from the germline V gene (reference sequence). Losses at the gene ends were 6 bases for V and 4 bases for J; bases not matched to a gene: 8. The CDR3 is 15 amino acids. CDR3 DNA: TGTGCCAGCAGACCCTCCGGGACAGCCACCGGGGAGCTGTTTTTT. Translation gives CASRPSGTATGELFF.

CDR3: CASSQDGTGITYEQYF. In DNA, the CDR3 is TGTGCCAGCAGCCAAGATGGCACAGGAATTACCTACGAGCAGTACTTC. The rearrangement uses TRBV4-2 and TRBJ2-7; maybe TRBD1 (5 bases). Germline lookup yields CDR1 LGHNA and CDR2 YNFKEQ. The CDR3 spans 16 residues. Trimming shortened V by 0 bases and J by 2 bases, and 14 bases separated the two germline ends.

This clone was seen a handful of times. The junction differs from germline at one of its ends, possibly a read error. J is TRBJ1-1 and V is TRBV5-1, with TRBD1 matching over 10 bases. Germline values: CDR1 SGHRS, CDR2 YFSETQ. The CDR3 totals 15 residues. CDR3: CASTLRQGAGAEAFF. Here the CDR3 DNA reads TGCGCCAGCACCTTGCGACAGGGGGCAGGAGCTGAAGCTTTCTTT. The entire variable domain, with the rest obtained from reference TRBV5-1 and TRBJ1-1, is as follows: KAGVTQTPRYLIKTRGQQVTLSCSPISGHRSVSWYQQTPGQGLQFLFEYFSETQRNKGNFPGRFSGRQFSNSRSEMNVSTLELGDSALYLCASTLRQGAGAEAFFGQGTRLTVV.